This T cell receptor (beta chain) came from a study of blood T cell repertoires in COVID-19 (dated by TCRdb to the early 2020s). Context from the whole study: Samples from collaborators originated in the United States, Italy and Spain and spanned both the acute and convalescent phases of COVID-19. A freely available public database, intended as a resource for researchers studying the immune response to SARS-CoV-2, is where the repertoires were released. Nearly every sample came with metadata listing a de-identified subject ID, COVID-19 status, age in years and sex. The dataset comprised deeply sampled blood TCRbeta repertoires from subjects exposed to, actively infected with, or recovered from COVID-19. The samples were drawn from two sources: the first 160 participants of the ongoing ImmuneRACE study, and fewer than 1,500 subjects contributed by 6 global collaborators. Where available, HLA class I and class II types were obtained from metadata supplied by the sample provider rather than from assay-based typing. The material from the prospective study consisted of cDNA or gDNA derived from T cells, B-cell-depleted T cells, or PBMCs. Study-wide conclusions, independent of this receptor: The quantity of clinical and demographic metadata differed by source and by participant and was supplied without curation.

Enrolling through a virtual design, the prospective study's participants ranged in age from roughly 18 to 90 years and lived across 20 to 30 United States geographic areas. Cohort assignment in the prospective study relied on participant-reported clinical history from a screening survey and a study questionnaire. Each participant in the prospective study had whole blood, serum and a nasopharyngeal or oropharyngeal swab collected by mobile phlebotomists. Additional blood draws and questionnaires over an approximately 2-month period could optionally be provided by prospective study participants. Prospective study blood samples were shipped either frozen or at room temperature before DNA extraction. Reading from cysteine to phenylalanine, the CDR3 counts 11 amino acids. Just the 33-base CDR3 DNA is kept, in frame starting at base 1. The V and J ends are trimmed by 4 bases and 6 bases, leaving 7 bases between them. The germline V gene (reference sequence) provides CDR1 SEHNR and CDR2 FQNEAQ.

A note on this clone: Its antigen specificity is not known. Nothing much larger sits one base from this clone, and base qualities are not available.

TCRbeta CDR3 regions were amplified from genomic DNA using the immunoSEQ Assay, a bias-controlled multiplex PCR. On the authors' methods: Nucleated cell counts per sample were estimated from amplification of reference gene primers within the assay. To quantify the absolute abundance of each unique TCRbeta CDR3 rearrangement, sequence reads were collapsed and filtered. For each sample, productive Simpson clonality was calculated as the square root of Simpson's diversity index over productive rearrangements. Entries here come from immuneACCESS through TCRdb and include only in-frame sequences with V and J called. Some clones fail to appear in such tables; in the studies checked, an unresolved V gene covers under half of the shortfall, and the cause of the remainder is unknown. Clone size and V and J calls were adopted from that table, with D and trimming inferred from the DNA. Within this sample are under 250,000 clones, with over 75% of them counted one time only. The ten top clones hold approximately 3.4% of the sample.

Source material: PBMCs or T cells enriched from blood (not recorded which). The source is a woman aged 18 to 35 in a cohort exposed to, infected with or recovered from COVID-19 (not recorded which). Rearrangement joined TRBV7-9 to TRBJ2-7, with no reliable assignment of the D segment. CDR3 sequence: CASSWAGEQYF. The DNA sequence is TGTGCCAGCAGCTGGGCCGGCGAGCAGTACTTC.